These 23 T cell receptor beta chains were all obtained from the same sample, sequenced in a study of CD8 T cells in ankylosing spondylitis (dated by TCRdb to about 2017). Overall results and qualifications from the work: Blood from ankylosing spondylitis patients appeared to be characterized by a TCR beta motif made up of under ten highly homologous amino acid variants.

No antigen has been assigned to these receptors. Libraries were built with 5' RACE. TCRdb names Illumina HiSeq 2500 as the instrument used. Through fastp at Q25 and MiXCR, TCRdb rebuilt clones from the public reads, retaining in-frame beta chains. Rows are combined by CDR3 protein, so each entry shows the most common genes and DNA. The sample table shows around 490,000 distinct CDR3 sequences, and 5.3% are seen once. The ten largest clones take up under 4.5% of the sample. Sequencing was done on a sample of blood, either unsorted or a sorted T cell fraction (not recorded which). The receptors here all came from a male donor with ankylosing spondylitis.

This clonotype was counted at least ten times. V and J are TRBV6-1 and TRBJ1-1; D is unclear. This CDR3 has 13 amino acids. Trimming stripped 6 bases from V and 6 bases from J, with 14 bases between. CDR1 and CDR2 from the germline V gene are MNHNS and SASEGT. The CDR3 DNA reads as TGTGCCAGCAGCCCCAACTTTCGGGCTGAAGCTTTCTTT. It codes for CASSPNFRAEAFF.

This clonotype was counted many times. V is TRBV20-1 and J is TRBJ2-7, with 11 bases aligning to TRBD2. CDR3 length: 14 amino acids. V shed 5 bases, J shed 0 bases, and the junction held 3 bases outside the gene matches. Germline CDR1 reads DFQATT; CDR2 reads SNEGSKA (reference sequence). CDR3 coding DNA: TGCAGTGCTTCGGGACTAGCGGTCTCCTACGAGCAGTACTTC. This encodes CSASGLAVSYEQYF.

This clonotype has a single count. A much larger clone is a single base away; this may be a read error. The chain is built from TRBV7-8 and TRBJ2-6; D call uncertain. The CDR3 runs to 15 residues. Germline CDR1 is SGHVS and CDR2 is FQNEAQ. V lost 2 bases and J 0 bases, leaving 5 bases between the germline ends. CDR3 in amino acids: CASSLMLSGANVLTF. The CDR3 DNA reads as TGTGCCAGCAGCTTAATGCTCTCTGGGGCCAACGTCCTGACTTTC. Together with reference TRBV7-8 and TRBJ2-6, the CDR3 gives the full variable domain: GAGVSQSPRYKVAKRGQDVALRCDPISGHVSLFWYQQALGQGPEFLTYFQNEAQLDKSGLPSDRFFAERPEGSVSTLKIQRTQQEDSAVYLCASSLMLSGANVLTFGAGSRLTVL.

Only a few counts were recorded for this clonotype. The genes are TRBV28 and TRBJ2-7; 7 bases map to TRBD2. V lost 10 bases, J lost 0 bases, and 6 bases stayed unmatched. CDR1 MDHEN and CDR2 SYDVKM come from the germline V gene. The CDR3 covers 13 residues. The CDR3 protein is CAIAWGGSYEQYF. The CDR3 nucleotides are TGTGCCATCGCGTGGGGGGGCTCCTACGAGCAGTACTTC.

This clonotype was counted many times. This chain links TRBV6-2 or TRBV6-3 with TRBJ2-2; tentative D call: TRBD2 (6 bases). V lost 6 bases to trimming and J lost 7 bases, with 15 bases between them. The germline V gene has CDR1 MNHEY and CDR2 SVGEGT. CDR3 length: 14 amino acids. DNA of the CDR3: TGTGCCAGCAGCCCGACTAGTGCTATCGGGGAGCTGTTTTTT. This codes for CASSPTSAIGELFF.

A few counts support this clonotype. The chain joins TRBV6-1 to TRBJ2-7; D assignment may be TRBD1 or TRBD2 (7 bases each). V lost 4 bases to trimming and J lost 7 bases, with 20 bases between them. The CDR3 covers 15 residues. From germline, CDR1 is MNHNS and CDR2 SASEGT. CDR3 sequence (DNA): TGTGCCAGCAGTGGAAGGGGGCCACAGGGAGGGGAGCAGTACTTC. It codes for CASSGRGPQGGEQYF.

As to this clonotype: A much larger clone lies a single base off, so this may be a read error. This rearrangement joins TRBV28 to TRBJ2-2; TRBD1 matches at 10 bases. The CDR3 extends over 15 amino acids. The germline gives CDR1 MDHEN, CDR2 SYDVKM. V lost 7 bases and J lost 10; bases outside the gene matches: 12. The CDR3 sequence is CASKVDRGQVEELFF. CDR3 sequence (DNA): TGTGCCAGCAAAGTTGACAGGGGGCAAGTCGAGGAGCTGTTTTTT.

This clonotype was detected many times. This CDR3 is CASRGTDQPQHF. For the CDR3, the DNA is TGTGCCAGCAGAGGGACGGATCAGCCCCAGCATTTT. The chain combines TRBV6-6 with TRBJ1-5; a possible D gene is TRBD1 (5 bases). Per germline, CDR1 MNHNY and CDR2 SVGAGI (reference sequence). V was pared by 6 bases and J by 5 bases, with 8 bases between. The CDR3 loop spans 12 amino acids.

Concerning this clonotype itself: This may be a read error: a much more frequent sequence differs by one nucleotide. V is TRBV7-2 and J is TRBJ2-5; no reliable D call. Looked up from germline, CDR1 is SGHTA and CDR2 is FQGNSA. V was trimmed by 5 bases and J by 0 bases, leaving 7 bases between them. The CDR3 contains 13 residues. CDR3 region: CASSHHHQETQYF. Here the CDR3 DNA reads TGTGCCAGCAGCCACCACCACCAAGAGACCCAGTACTTC.

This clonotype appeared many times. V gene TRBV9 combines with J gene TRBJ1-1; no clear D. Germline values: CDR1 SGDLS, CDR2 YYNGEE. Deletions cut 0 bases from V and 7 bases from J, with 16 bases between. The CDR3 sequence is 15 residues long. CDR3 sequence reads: CASSVGVWTGNEAFF. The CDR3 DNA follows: TGTGCCAGCAGCGTAGGGGTCTGGACGGGTAATGAAGCTTTCTTT.

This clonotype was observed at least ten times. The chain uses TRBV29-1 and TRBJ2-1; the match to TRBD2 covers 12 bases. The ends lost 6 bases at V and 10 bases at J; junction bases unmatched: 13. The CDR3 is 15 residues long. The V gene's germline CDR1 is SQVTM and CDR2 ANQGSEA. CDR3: CSVAETSGSFEEQFF. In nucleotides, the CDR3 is TGCAGCGTCGCAGAGACTAGCGGGAGCTTCGAGGAGCAGTTCTTC.

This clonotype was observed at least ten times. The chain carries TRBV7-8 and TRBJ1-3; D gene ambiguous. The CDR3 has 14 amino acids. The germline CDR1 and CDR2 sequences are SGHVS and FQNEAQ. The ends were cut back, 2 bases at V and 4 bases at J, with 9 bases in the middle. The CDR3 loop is CASSLLTEGNTIYF. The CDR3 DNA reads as TGTGCCAGCAGCTTATTAACAGAAGGAAACACCATATATTTT.

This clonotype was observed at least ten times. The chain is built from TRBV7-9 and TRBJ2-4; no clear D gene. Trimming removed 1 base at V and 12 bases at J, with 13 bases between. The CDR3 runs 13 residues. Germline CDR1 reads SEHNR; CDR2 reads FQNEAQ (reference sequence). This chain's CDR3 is CASSLEGLSAQYF. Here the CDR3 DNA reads TGTGCCAGCAGCTTAGAGGGCCTTTCGGCTCAGTACTTC.

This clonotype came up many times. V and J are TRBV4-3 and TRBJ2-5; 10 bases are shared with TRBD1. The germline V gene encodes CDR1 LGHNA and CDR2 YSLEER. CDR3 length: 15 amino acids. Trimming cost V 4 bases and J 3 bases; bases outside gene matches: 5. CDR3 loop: CASSPGQGSEETQYF. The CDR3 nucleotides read TGCGCCAGCAGCCCGGGACAGGGGTCGGAAGAGACCCAGTACTTC.

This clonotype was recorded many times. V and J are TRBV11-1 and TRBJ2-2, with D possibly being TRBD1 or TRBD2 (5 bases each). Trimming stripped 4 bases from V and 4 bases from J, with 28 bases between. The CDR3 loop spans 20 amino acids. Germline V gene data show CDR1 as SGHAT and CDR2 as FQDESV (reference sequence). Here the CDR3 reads CASSSTPLGGSEMGTGELFF. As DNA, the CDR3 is TGTGCCAGCAGCTCCACCCCCCTTGGGGGATCGGAGATGGGCACCGGGGAGCTGTTTTTT.

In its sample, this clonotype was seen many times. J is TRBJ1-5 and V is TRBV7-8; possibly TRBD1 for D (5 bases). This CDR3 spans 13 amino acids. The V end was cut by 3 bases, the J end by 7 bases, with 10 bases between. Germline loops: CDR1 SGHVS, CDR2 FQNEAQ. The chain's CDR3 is CASSLIRAQPQHF. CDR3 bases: TGTGCCAGCAGCTTGATCAGGGCCCAGCCCCAGCATTTT.

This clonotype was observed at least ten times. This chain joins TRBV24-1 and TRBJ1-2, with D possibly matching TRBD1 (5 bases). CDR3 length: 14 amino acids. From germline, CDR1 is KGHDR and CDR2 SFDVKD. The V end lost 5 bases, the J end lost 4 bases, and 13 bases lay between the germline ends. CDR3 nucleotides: TGTGCCACCAGTGTGGCCGGACAAAGCTATGGCTACACCTTC. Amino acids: CATSVAGQSYGYTF.

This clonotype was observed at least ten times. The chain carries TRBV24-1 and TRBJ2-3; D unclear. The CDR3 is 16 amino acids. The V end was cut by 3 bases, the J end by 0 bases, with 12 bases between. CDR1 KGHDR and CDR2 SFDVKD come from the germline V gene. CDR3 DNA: TGTGCCACCAGTGATCTAGAGTTTGGGAGCACAGATACGCAGTATTTT. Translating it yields CATSDLEFGSTDTQYF.

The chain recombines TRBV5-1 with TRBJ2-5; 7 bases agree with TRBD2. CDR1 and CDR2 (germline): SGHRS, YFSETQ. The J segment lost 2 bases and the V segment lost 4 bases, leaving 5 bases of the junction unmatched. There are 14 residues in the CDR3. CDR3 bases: TGCGCCAGCAGCCAACTAGCGCTTCAAGAGACCCAGTACTTC. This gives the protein CASSQLALQETQYF.

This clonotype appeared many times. The CDR3 here is CATSGGSQPQHF. Here the CDR3 DNA reads TGTGCTACTTCAGGGGGCAGCCAGCCCCAGCATTTT. The rearrangement uses TRBV7-9 and TRBJ1-5, with TRBD1 matching over 8 bases. Germline lookup yields CDR1 SEHNR and CDR2 FQNEAQ (reference sequence). The CDR3 consists of 12 residues.

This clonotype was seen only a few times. The CDR3 region has the DNA TGTGCCAGCAGCTTGTGGGGAAAGAACACTGAAGCTTTCTTT. This codes for CASSLWGKNTEAFF. This sequence joins TRBV5-6 and TRBJ1-1; D remains ambiguous. Germline assignment: CDR1 SGHDT and CDR2 YYEEEE. The CDR3 length is 14 residues. V lost 1 base and J lost 1, with 8 bases in between.

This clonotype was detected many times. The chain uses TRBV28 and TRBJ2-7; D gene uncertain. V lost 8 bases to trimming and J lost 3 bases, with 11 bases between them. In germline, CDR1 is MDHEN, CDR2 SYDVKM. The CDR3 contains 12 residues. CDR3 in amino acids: CASSGDGYEQYF. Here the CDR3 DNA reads TGTGCCAGCTCTGGGGATGGCTACGAGCAGTACTTC.

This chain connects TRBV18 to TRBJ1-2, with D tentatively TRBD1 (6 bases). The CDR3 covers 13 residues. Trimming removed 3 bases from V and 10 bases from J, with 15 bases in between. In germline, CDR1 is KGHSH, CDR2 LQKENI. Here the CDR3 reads CASSPVRGEDYTF. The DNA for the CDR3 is TGTGCCAGCTCACCGGTCAGGGGTGAAGACTACACCTTC.